The subject of this entry is one T cell receptor (beta chain). CDR3 length equals 12 residues. Unmatched junction bases numbered 4, after V lost 4 bases and J lost 8 bases. Germline V lookup: CDR1 LNHDA, CDR2 SQIVND (reference sequence). This entry belongs to a study of OX40 agonist ivuxolimab in advanced cancers. Sequencing used immunoSEQ multiplex PCR; TCRdb keeps in-frame clones, though not all of them. Of fewer than 95,000 clones in the sample, about 84% were seen once. The sample here was CD4+ or CD8+ T cells sorted from blood, taken in a trial of the OX40 agonist ivuxolimab. V gene TRBV19 combines with J gene TRBJ1-2, with 7 bases aligning to TRBD1. This receptor was identified in an adult with an advanced solid tumor such as melanoma, head and neck, liver or kidney cancer. The CDR3 sequence is CASSNQGGGYTF. The CDR3 DNA follows: TGTGCCAGTAGTAATCAGGGGGGAGGCTACACCTTC.